This note documents a single TCR beta chain sequence. What it recognizes is unknown. The data stem from a study of cytomegalovirus exposure and HLA in healthy donors. The study's findings and limits: The listing of 150 to 200 TCR beta chains classed them as cytomegalovirus-associated. By a later analysis, the bulk of CMV-associated TCR beta chains appeared HLA-restricted. It was taken for granted in presence/absence analyses that sequencing depth across donors was roughly uniform.

The PCR used 60 Vbeta and 13 Jbeta primers. The table came from immunoSEQ multiplex PCR; TCRdb's copy has only in-frame clones and leaves some out. In the table there are approximately 170,000 clones, around 80% of which are singletons. There are 13 residues in the CDR3. The germline V and J ends were trimmed by 10 bases and 7 bases, with 19 bases remaining between them. Germline V lookup: CDR1 ENHRY, CDR2 SYGVKD. This receptor was taken from a woman aged 45-65 years in good health and CMV-seropositive. The sample comprised PBMCs. The chain recombines TRBV10-3 with TRBJ1-1, with a tentative D call TRBD1 (6 bases). The CDR3 here is CASRTEPVSEAFF. In DNA, the CDR3 is TGTGCCAGTCGGACAGAACCCGTCAGTGAAGCTTTCTTT.